The 29 T cell receptor beta chains given below trace back to one sample, sequenced in a study of OX40 agonist ivuxolimab in advanced cancers. Clones were sequenced by immunoSEQ multiplex PCR, and TCRdb holds only the in-frame ones, with some missing. The sample includes 70,000 to 80,000 clones, 81% of them seen just once. Source: CD4+ or CD8+ T cells sorted from blood, taken in a trial of the OX40 agonist ivuxolimab. These receptors were obtained from an adult with an advanced solid tumor such as melanoma, head and neck, liver or kidney cancer.

The chain employs TRBV5-3 and TRBJ1-1; D may be TRBD1 (5 bases). TRBV5-3 has ORF status, its function being uncertain. The CDR3 runs to 14 residues. Trimming left V 2 bases short and J 1 base short, with 9 bases between. CDR3 sequence: CARSLPDRNTEAFF. The CDR3 nucleotides are TGTGCCAGAAGCTTACCCGACAGGAACACTGAAGCTTTCTTT.

The count of this clone is one. The chain recombines TRBV4-1 with TRBJ2-3; 9 bases map to TRBD2. Trimming took 1 base from V and 8 from J; bases not matched to a gene: 7. This CDR3 region has 15 residues. The germline CDR1 and CDR2 sequences are MGHRA and YSYEKL. CDR3 loop: CASSQGASGAATQYF. CDR3 coding DNA: TGCGCCAGCAGCCAAGGGGCTAGCGGGGCCGCTACGCAGTATTTT.

The gene calls are TRBV5-1 and TRBJ1-4, with D uncertain. Trimming took off 4 bases at V and 4 bases at J, with 14 bases between the two ends. Germline values: CDR1 SGHRS, CDR2 YFSETQ. This CDR3 contains 15 residues. CDR3 region: CASSPNLGNNEKLFF. For the CDR3, the DNA is TGCGCCAGCAGCCCTAATTTGGGGAATAATGAAAAACTGTTTTTT.

The rearrangement joins TRBV19 to TRBJ1-3, with 9 bases aligning to TRBD1. CDR3 length: 15 residues. V gave up 6 bases and J gave up 4 bases; unmatched junction bases: 7. The germline V gene encodes CDR1 LNHDA and CDR2 SQIVND (reference sequence). The CDR3 nucleotides are TGTGCCAGTAGAAAACAGGGGGCGCCAGGAAACACCATATATTTT. Amino acids: CASRKQGAPGNTIYF.

V usage is TRBV11-2 and J usage is TRBJ2-7; D is unresolved. Germline V gene data show CDR1 as SGHAT and CDR2 as FQNNGV. The CDR3 extends over 13 amino acids. Trimming stripped 4 bases from V and 0 bases from J, with 7 bases between. The CDR3 nucleotides are TGTGCCAGCAGCTCGTGGCTCTCCTACGAGCAGTACTTC. It translates to CASSSWLSYEQYF.

The chain carries TRBV19 and TRBJ2-5; weak D call: TRBD1 (6 bases). The CDR3 consists of 13 residues. Per germline, CDR1 LNHDA and CDR2 SQIVND (reference sequence). V was clipped by 8 bases and J by 5 bases, with 15 bases between them. The CDR3 loop is CASAEQGPETQYF. Written as DNA, the CDR3 is TGTGCCAGTGCTGAACAGGGTCCGGAGACCCAGTACTTC.

The chain combines TRBV18 with TRBJ2-7; D uncertain. Germline CDR1 reads KGHSH; CDR2 reads LQKENI. This CDR3 has 14 amino acids. V lost 1 base to trimming and J lost 3 bases, with 10 bases between them. CDR3 nucleotide sequence: TGTGCCAGCTCACCACACGCAGAAAACTACGAGCAGTACTTC. This encodes CASSPHAENYEQYF.

V usage is TRBV4-2 and J usage is TRBJ2-2; D unclear. CDR1 and CDR2 from the germline V gene are LGHNA and YNFKEQ. The CDR3 totals 17 residues. V lost 0 bases and J lost 1, with 12 bases in between. The CDR3 DNA follows: TGTGCCAGCAGCCAAGACCCCCTCACCATGAACACCGGGGAGCTGTTTTTT. This encodes CASSQDPLTMNTGELFF.

The rearrangement links TRBV6-5 to TRBJ1-1; D perhaps matches TRBD1 (6 bases). V was trimmed by 6 bases and J by 1 base, leaving 12 bases between them. Per germline, CDR1 MNHEY and CDR2 SVGAGI. The CDR3 length is 14 residues. CDR3 nucleotide sequence: TGTGCCAGCAGCTTGACAGGAACGAACACTGAAGCTTTCTTT. The encoded protein is CASSLTGTNTEAFF.

This chain connects TRBV14 to TRBJ1-2; D gene unclear. V was cut by 1 base and J by 5 bases, with 11 bases left in between. The CDR3 extends over 14 amino acids. Germline V gene lookup returns CDR1 SGHDN and CDR2 FVKESK. The CDR3 bases are TGTGCCAGCAGCCAAGTCAAGGGTGGATATGGCTACACCTTC. It encodes CASSQVKGGYGYTF. Based on the CDR3 plus reference TRBV14 and TRBJ1-2, the full variable domain is EAGVTQFPSHSVIEKGQTVTLRCDPISGHDNLYWYRRVMGKEIKFLLHFVKESKQDESGMPNNRFLAERTGGTYSTLKVQPAELEDSGVYFCASSQVKGGYGYTFGSGTRLTVV.

As regards this clone: A much larger clone sits a single nucleotide away, making a read error possible. The V and J genes are TRBV5-4 and TRBJ1-2, with a tentative D call TRBD1 (6 bases). V was clipped by 3 bases and J by 4 bases, with 7 bases between them. This CDR3 comprises 12 residues. Germline V CDR1 and CDR2: SGHNT, YYREEE (reference sequence). The CDR3 nucleotides read TGTGCCAGCAGCTCGGACAGCTATGGCTACACCTTC. It codes for CASSSDSYGYTF.

The chain uses TRBV7-9 and TRBJ2-5; 9 positions match TRBD2. The CDR3 has 19 amino acids. After removal of 4 bases from V and 2 bases from J, the junction contained 17 bases not matched to a gene. CDR1 is SEHNR, CDR2 FQNEAQ, per germline (reference sequence). The CDR3 nucleotides are TGTGCCAGCAGCTCCCTGGGGAGCGGGGGGCCATCGAGGCAAGAGACCCAGTACTTC. This sequence encodes CASSSLGSGGPSRQETQYF.

The CDR3 nucleotides read TGTGCCAGCAGCTTAGAAGCAGGCGGAGAGACCCAGTACTTC. This sequence encodes CASSLEAGGETQYF. The chain joins TRBV11-2 to TRBJ2-5; D not certain. The germline V and J ends were trimmed by 0 bases and 4 bases, with 9 bases remaining between them. From germline, CDR1 is SGHAT and CDR2 FQNNGV. CDR3 length: 14 amino acids.

The rearrangement links TRBV19 to TRBJ1-3, with 8 bases lining up with TRBD1. CDR3 length equals 14 residues. V gave up 7 bases and J gave up 3 bases; unmatched junction bases: 5. In germline, CDR1 is LNHDA, CDR2 SQIVND (reference sequence). CDR3 amino acids: CASTRTGFGNTIYF. CDR3 DNA: TGTGCCAGTACCAGGACAGGGTTTGGAAACACCATATATTTT.

This chain uses TRBV20-1 with TRBJ1-2, with D hard to call. Trimming left V 3 bases short and J 8 bases short, with 10 bases between. CDR1 is DFQATT and CDR2 is SNEGSKA in the germline V gene (reference sequence). There are 11 residues in the CDR3. In DNA, the CDR3 is TGCAGTGCTAGTCGCGGGGAGGGCTACACCTTC. Its protein is CSASRGEGYTF.

The chain links TRBV11-2 to TRBJ2-1; D might be TRBD1 or TRBD2, each matching 6 bases. Germline V gene data show CDR1 as SGHAT and CDR2 as FQNNGV. The CDR3 loop spans 16 amino acids. V was cut by 5 bases and J by 5 bases, with 19 bases left in between. The DNA for the CDR3 is TGTGCCAGCAGCCCATTTGGGGGGCGCGGACACAATGAGCAGTTCTTC. Protein product: CASSPFGGRGHNEQFF.

The V call is TRBV7-2, the J call TRBJ2-1; no definite D call. The CDR3 is 12 amino acids. Germline loops: CDR1 SGHTA, CDR2 FQGNSA. V was cut by 7 bases and J by 7 bases, with 11 bases left in between. The CDR3 reads CASITERNEQFF. The DNA for the CDR3 is TGTGCCAGCATCACGGAGAGGAATGAGCAGTTCTTC.

The J gene is TRBJ2-1, the V gene TRBV5-4, with TRBD2 as a possible D gene (6 bases). V dropped 5 bases and J dropped 8 bases, with 17 bases sitting between them. The germline gives CDR1 SGHNT, CDR2 YYREEE (reference sequence). This CDR3 has 14 residues. CDR3 sequence (DNA): TGTGCCAGCAGTCGTGGGCTAGCGACGGATGAGCAGTTCTTC. Protein product: CASSRGLATDEQFF.

The V call is TRBV18, the J call TRBJ1-4; weak D call: TRBD1 (6 bases). The V end was cut by 0 bases, the J end by 0 bases, with 11 bases between. CDR1 KGHSH and CDR2 LQKENI come from the germline V gene. There are 17 residues in the CDR3. The CDR3 DNA follows: TGTGCCAGCTCACCACCAGGGACAAGTGCAACTAATGAAAAACTGTTTTTT. This sequence encodes CASSPPGTSATNEKLFF.

The rearrangement joins TRBV28 to TRBJ2-5, with D perhaps matching TRBD1 (5 bases). Trimming shortened V by 7 bases and J by 5 bases, and 14 bases separated the two germline ends. The germline V gene encodes CDR1 MDHEN and CDR2 SYDVKM. This CDR3 has 13 amino acids. This CDR3 reads CASKLPPGETQYF. CDR3 sequence (DNA): TGTGCCAGCAAGCTCCCGCCAGGGGAGACCCAGTACTTC.

The rearrangement uses TRBV11-2 and TRBJ1-1; D might be TRBD1 (6 bases). Looked up from germline, CDR1 is SGHAT and CDR2 is FQNNGV. The CDR3 has 13 residues. Trimming left V 2 bases short and J 4 bases short, with 8 bases between. CDR3 DNA sequence: TGTGCCAGCAGCTTACAGGGGCTCACTGAAGCTTTCTTT. It yields the protein CASSLQGLTEAFF.

J is TRBJ2-3 and V is TRBV7-9; D is ambiguous. CDR3 length: 16 amino acids. V was cut by 8 bases and J by 3 bases, with 21 bases left in between. From germline, CDR1 is SEHNR and CDR2 FQNEAQ (reference sequence). The CDR3 sequence is CASDGDRSGSTDTQYF. The CDR3, as DNA: TGTGCCAGCGACGGAGACCGAAGTGGGTCGACAGATACGCAGTATTTT.

The CDR3 nucleotides read TGTGCCAGCAGCCCTAGCGGGTGGTATACAGATACGCAGTATTTT. As protein: CASSPSGWYTDTQYF. This rearrangement joins TRBV7-2 to TRBJ2-3; 8 nucleotides match TRBD2. Per the germline V gene, CDR1 is SGHTA and CDR2 is FQGNSA. With V trimmed by 5 bases and J by 3 bases, 7 bases remained unmatched. CDR3 length equals 15 residues.

The chain combines TRBV7-8 with TRBJ2-2; D is perhaps TRBD1 (5 bases). Germline CDR1 SGHVS, CDR2 FQNEAQ. The V end lost 2 bases, the J end lost 7 bases, and 14 bases lay between the germline ends. CDR3 length: 15 amino acids. CDR3 in DNA: TGTGCCAGCAGCTTACAAGGGGCGATGGACGGGGAGCTGTTTTTT. Translation gives CASSLQGAMDGELFF.

The chain carries TRBV2 and TRBJ1-1; D gene ambiguous. Trimming left V 5 bases short and J 5 bases short, with 6 bases between. The CDR3 totals 11 residues. Germline V gene data show CDR1 as SNHLY and CDR2 as FYNNEI. CDR3 in amino acids: CASSWRTEAFF. CDR3 coding DNA: TGTGCCAGCAGTTGGAGGACTGAAGCTTTCTTT. Full variable domain (remainder filled in from reference TRBV2 and TRBJ1-1): EPEVTQTPSHQVTQMGQEVILRCVPISNHLYFYWYRQILGQKVEFLVSFYNNEISEKSEIFDDQFSVERPDGSNFTLKIRSTKLEDSAMYFCASSWRTEAFFGQGTRLTVV.

V is TRBV18 and J is TRBJ1-6; tentatively, D is TRBD1 (6 bases). V was shortened by 5 bases and J by 9 bases, with 17 bases between the two germline ends. This CDR3 has 15 residues. Germline V lookup: CDR1 KGHSH, CDR2 LQKENI. The CDR3 reads CASSTGGPVGSPLHF. CDR3 coding DNA: TGTGCCAGCTCAACCGGGGGCCCGGTCGGTTCACCCCTCCACTTT.

The chain has TRBV30 and TRBJ1-3; weak D call: TRBD1 (5 bases). The CDR3 contains 14 residues. V was pared by 2 bases and J by 1 base, with 9 bases between. Germline-derived CDR1 and CDR2 are GTSNPN and SVGIG (reference sequence). The CDR3 DNA sequence: TGTGCCTGGAGTCAGGGAAGGTCTGGAAACACCATATATTTT. Translating gives CAWSQGRSGNTIYF.

The chain uses TRBV21-1 and TRBJ2-5; the table's D call, TRBD2, has no DNA check behind it. TRBV21-1 is noted as a pseudogene. The CDR3 length is 15 residues. CDR3 nucleotides: TGTGCCAGCAGCAGGAGGACCCCTGAGGGAGAGACCCAGTACTTC. This translates into CASSRRTPEGETQYF.

J is TRBJ1-5 and V is TRBV21-1. TRBV21-1 represents a pseudogene. The length of the CDR3 is 13 residues. The CDR3 coding sequence is TGTGCCAGCAGCAGAGGGGACAATCAGCCCCAGCATTTT. Amino acids: CASSRGDNQPQHF.